Presented here are 24 T cell receptor beta chains from one specimen sequenced in a study of blood T cell repertoires in COVID-19. This table comes from immunoSEQ multiplex PCR, and its TCRdb copy is limited to in-frame clones, with some not included. This table has around 360,000 clones, more than 75% appearing once. The sequenced sample consisted of peripheral blood. All receptors derive from a woman aged 30 to 39 with COVID-19, enrolled during active disease.

The V call is TRBV12-3 or TRBV12-4, the J call TRBJ2-7, with D perhaps matching TRBD2 (6 bases). Trimming removed 3 bases at V and 2 bases at J, with 8 bases between. The CDR3 totals 13 residues. CDR3: CASSFSGAYEQYF. The DNA of the CDR3 is TGTGCCAGCAGTTTTAGCGGAGCCTACGAGCAGTACTTC.

This clone has a handful of counts. V gene TRBV10-1 combines with J gene TRBJ1-2; possibly TRBD1 for D (5 bases). The CDR3 is 13 amino acids. V lost 5 bases and J lost 8, with 15 bases in between. Per the germline V gene, CDR1 is WNHNN and CDR2 is SYGVQD (reference sequence). CDR3: CASSSVRSGGYTF. CDR3 nucleotides: TGCGCCAGCAGTTCCGTTCGGTCAGGGGGCTACACCTTC.

This chain connects TRBV3-1 (or the pseudogene TRBV3-2) to TRBJ2-7; D perhaps matches TRBD1 (6 bases). Trimming left V 4 bases short and J 4 bases short, with 11 bases between. Germline CDR1 reads LGHDT; CDR2 reads YNNKEL (reference sequence). CDR3 length equals 13 residues. The CDR3: CASSPRDTYEQYF. For the CDR3, the DNA is TGTGCCAGCAGCCCCCGGGACACTTACGAGCAGTACTTC.

The rearrangement links TRBV5-4 to TRBJ1-4; 9 positions agree with TRBD1. CDR1 and CDR2 from the germline V gene are SGHNT and YYREEE (reference sequence). The CDR3 spans 13 residues. V shed 4 bases and J 8 bases; nucleotides not matched to a gene: 3. The CDR3: CASSPGQGEKLFF. CDR3 bases: TGTGCCAGCAGCCCAGGACAGGGGGAAAAACTGTTTTTT. The variable domain in full, with the rest retrieved from reference TRBV5-4 and TRBJ1-4, is ETGVTQSPTHLIKTRGQQVTLRCSSQSGHNTVSWYQQALGQGPQFIFQYYREEENGRGNFPPRFSGLQFPNYSSELNVNALELDDSALYLCASSPGQGEKLFFGSGTQLSVL.

This chain links TRBV30 with TRBJ1-1; 11 bases line up with TRBD1. This CDR3 spans 13 amino acids. Per the germline V gene, CDR1 is GTSNPN and CDR2 is SVGIG (reference sequence). V dropped 2 bases and J dropped 11; count of bases not matched to a gene: 7. This CDR3 is CAWSWTGGAGAFF. DNA of the CDR3: TGTGCCTGGAGTTGGACAGGGGGCGCCGGGGCTTTCTTT.

CDR3 DNA: TGTGCCAGCAGTTTCTCGGGAGCTGGAAACACCATATATTTT. Translating it yields CASSFSGAGNTIYF. The chain links TRBV28 to TRBJ1-3; unclear D gene. Per germline, CDR1 MDHEN and CDR2 SYDVKM. Trimming removed 3 bases from V and 2 bases from J, with 8 bases in between. The CDR3 totals 14 residues.

This clone showed up just once. The chain recombines TRBV28 with TRBJ2-3, with D possibly TRBD2 on 6 matching bases. Trimming left V 4 bases short and J 3 bases short, with 14 bases between. CDR1 is MDHEN and CDR2 is SYDVKM in the germline V gene. The CDR3 has 15 residues. The CDR3 sequence is CASSWVGGSTDTQYF. Written as DNA, the CDR3 is TGTGCCAGCAGTTGGGTGGGGGGATCGACAGATACGCAGTATTTT.

This rearrangement joins TRBV2 to TRBJ1-5; D is unclear. CDR3 length: 14 amino acids. V shed 4 bases and J shed 3 bases, with 10 bases lying between them. Looked up from germline, CDR1 is SNHLY and CDR2 is FYNNEI. CDR3 protein: CASSGEVPNQPQHF. CDR3 DNA: TGTGCCAGCAGTGGCGAGGTCCCCAATCAGCCCCAGCATTTT.

The V call is TRBV29-1, the J call TRBJ2-7, with TRBD2 identical over 7 bases. Germline trimming cut 4 bases from V and 1 base from J; bases unmatched to any gene: 7. The CDR3 is 14 residues long. The germline CDR1 and CDR2 sequences are SQVTM and ANQGSEA. CDR3 amino acids: CSVAGTSASYEQYF. CDR3 DNA: TGCAGCGTTGCCGGAACTAGCGCTTCCTACGAGCAGTACTTC.

This rearrangement joins TRBV4-3 to TRBJ2-2; 7 nucleotides agree with TRBD2. The V gene end was trimmed by 4 bases and the J gene end by 4 bases; junction bases not matched to a gene: 6. The CDR3 spans 15 residues. CDR1 is LGHNA and CDR2 is YSLEER in the germline V gene. CDR3 residues: CASSLKLASTGELFF. CDR3 bases: TGCGCCAGCAGCCTAAAACTAGCGAGCACCGGGGAGCTGTTTTTT.

This rearrangement joins TRBV5-1 to TRBJ1-6, with 8 bases identical to TRBD1. This CDR3 contains 15 residues. Trimming took 0 bases from V and 10 from J; bases not matched to a gene: 6. Germline V gives CDR1 SGHRS, CDR2 YFSETQ. The CDR3: CASSLGLDRVSPLHF. CDR3 nucleotides: TGCGCCAGCAGCTTGGGGTTGGACAGGGTCTCACCCCTCCACTTT.

The V gene is TRBV18, the J gene TRBJ1-1, with D uncertain. Germline V gene sequence: CDR1 KGHSH, CDR2 LQKENI. V was clipped by 3 bases and J by 0 bases, with 17 bases between them. The length of the CDR3 is 17 residues. In DNA form, the CDR3 reads TGTGCCAGCTCACCCCGCAGGCTGGGAGATATGAACACTGAAGCTTTCTTT. This translates into CASSPRRLGDMNTEAFF.

This clone was recorded once. This chain connects TRBV19 to TRBJ1-6; tentative D call: TRBD1 (6 bases). The CDR3 extends over 16 amino acids. Germline V lookup: CDR1 LNHDA, CDR2 SQIVND (reference sequence). Trimming cost V 6 bases and J 7 bases, with 19 bases left between them. For the CDR3, the DNA is TGTGCCAGTAGGAACATGGCCAGGGGAGGGAATTCACCCCTCCACTTT. Translation: CASRNMARGGNSPLHF.

About this clone: The same CDR3 arises from other DNA sequences in this sample as well. V is TRBV28 and J is TRBJ2-7; D perhaps matches TRBD2 (6 bases). Trimming took off 3 bases at V and 4 bases at J, with 10 bases between the two ends. This CDR3 is built from 13 residues. Germline values: CDR1 MDHEN, CDR2 SYDVKM. This CDR3 reads CASSFTGTYEQYF. The DNA of the CDR3 is TGTGCCAGCAGTTTTACCGGGACTTACGAGCAGTACTTC.

J is TRBJ2-3 and V is TRBV9, with D perhaps matching TRBD1 (6 bases). Trimming took off 7 bases at V and 10 bases at J, with 19 bases between the two ends. The V gene's germline CDR1 is SGDLS and CDR2 YYNGEE. This CDR3 spans 13 amino acids. The CDR3 DNA is TGTGCCAGCTCACCTTCAGGGGCTCAGCCGCAGTATTTT. Its protein product is CASSPSGAQPQYF.

The chain has TRBV10-2 and TRBJ2-2; TRBD2 aligns across 10 bases. Trimming cost V 8 bases and J 4 bases; bases outside gene matches: 10. The CDR3 totals 16 residues. Germline CDR1 reads WSHSY; CDR2 reads SAAADI. The CDR3 sequence: CASRSLAGVGTGELFF. The CDR3, as DNA: TGCGCCAGCCGTTCTCTAGCGGGAGTCGGCACCGGGGAGCTGTTTTTT.

The rearrangement links TRBV4-1 to TRBJ2-7, with TRBD2 as a possible D gene (5 bases). In germline, CDR1 is MGHRA, CDR2 YSYEKL. Trimming left V 5 bases short and J 4 bases short, with 12 bases between. This CDR3 spans 13 amino acids. The CDR3 DNA reads as TGCGCCAGCAGCAGAAACCGGGATTACGAGCAGTACTTC. Translation gives CASSRNRDYEQYF.

This clone has only a few counts. For the CDR3, the DNA is TGCGCCAGCAGTGATTTTCCCCGGGGCACCGGGGAGCTGTTTTTT. Protein: CASSDFPRGTGELFF. The gene calls are TRBV10-1 and TRBJ2-2; the D gene is possibly TRBD2 (5 bases). This CDR3 has 15 residues. Trimming removed 3 bases from V and 4 bases from J, with 12 bases in between. Germline V lookup: CDR1 WNHNN, CDR2 SYGVQD (reference sequence).

The V and J genes are TRBV4-3 and TRBJ2-5, with D possibly TRBD2 on 7 matching bases. Trimming removed 1 base from V and 2 bases from J, with 20 bases in between. The germline CDR1 and CDR2 sequences are LGHNA and YSLEER. The CDR3 covers 18 residues. The CDR3 loop is CASSQGFGAGAVQETQYF. In DNA, the CDR3 is TGCGCCAGCAGCCAAGGTTTTGGGGCGGGGGCGGTACAAGAGACCCAGTACTTC.

The chain couples TRBV5-1 to TRBJ1-2; TRBD1 might be the D (6 bases). Germline CDR1 reads SGHRS; CDR2 reads YFSETQ. This CDR3 is built from 14 residues. The germline V and J ends were trimmed by 2 bases and 4 bases, with 12 bases remaining between them. In DNA form, the CDR3 reads TGCGCCAGCAGCTTTATGGGGGCCGTCTATGGCTACACCTTC. It encodes CASSFMGAVYGYTF.

The chain combines TRBV7-9 with TRBJ1-3; perhaps TRBD1 as D (5 bases). The V end was cut by 5 bases, the J end by 2 bases, with 13 bases between. The germline V gene has CDR1 SEHNR and CDR2 FQNEAQ (reference sequence). The CDR3 length is 15 residues. The DNA for the CDR3 is TGTGCCAGCAGCGCGGGGGACTTTGCTGGAAACACCATATATTTT. Translation gives CASSAGDFAGNTIYF.

This chain joins TRBV28 and TRBJ2-3; D is perhaps TRBD1 (5 bases). Trimming took off 6 bases at V and 2 bases at J, with 15 bases between the two ends. Germline V gene lookup returns CDR1 MDHEN and CDR2 SYDVKM. The CDR3 is made up of 15 amino acids. CDR3 coding DNA: TGTGCCAGCAGGAAACAGGATCAGCCCACAGATACGCAGTATTTT. Its translation is CASRKQDQPTDTQYF.

The chain employs TRBV28 and TRBJ1-6; D possibly corresponds to TRBD1 (6 bases). CDR1 MDHEN and CDR2 SYDVKM come from the germline V gene. V was pared by 2 bases and J by 6 bases, with 8 bases between. This CDR3 comprises 14 residues. The CDR3 nucleotides are TGTGCCAGCAGTTTAATAGGGGGTAATTCACCCCTCCACTTT. The encoded protein is CASSLIGGNSPLHF.

The genes are TRBV4-1 and TRBJ2-7; 7 positions match TRBD1. The CDR3 is made up of 16 amino acids. The ends lost 2 bases at V and 0 bases at J; junction bases unmatched: 7. Germline CDR1 is MGHRA and CDR2 is YSYEKL. CDR3 coding DNA: TGCGCCAGCAGCCAAAGCCCCAGGGGGTACTCCTACGAGCAGTACTTC. Its translation is CASSQSPRGYSYEQYF.